These T cell receptor beta chains were read from a single sample in a study of shared clonotypes between healthy human individuals. TCRdb keeps only in-frame clones here, not all; method: immunoSEQ multiplex PCR. In the table there are about 2,100,000 clones, about 92% of which are singletons. Input material: naive CD8+ T cells from PBMCs. Every receptor here comes from a man younger than 35 in good health. Some clones in this sample may be carry-over from other donors' samples. Both conserved end residues are part of each CDR3. The D gene is left open where the match is weak. Size tells how often a clone was seen (once, few, many) or the class of an expanded clone, and some rows leave it out.

CDR3 length,J gene,D gene,clone size,V gene,CDR3 DNA,CDR3 protein
14,TRBJ1-4,TRBD1,NA,TRBV9,TGTGCCAGCAGCGTAGCAGGGGGAGCCGAAAAACTGTTTTTT,CASSVAGGAEKLFF
15,TRBJ2-7,TRBD1,once,TRBV5-6,TGTGCCAGCAGCTCGGGGACAGCGATACCCTACGAGCAGTACTTC,CASSSGTAIPYEQYF
15,TRBJ2-1,NA,NA,TRBV21-1,TGTGCCAGCAGCAAAGGTTGTCGCGACTACAATGAGCAGTTCTTC,CASSKGCRDYNEQFF
17,TRBJ2-2,TRBD1,NA,TRBV7-6,TGTGCCAGCAGCTTACCGACCGGACAGGGAGGCACCGGGGAGCTGTTTTTT,CASSLPTGQGGTGELFF
12,TRBJ1-1,NA,NA,TRBV28,TGTGCCAGCAGTTTCAGGAGCACTGAAGCTTTCTTT,CASSFRSTEAFF
11,TRBJ2-1,NA,NA,TRBV11-2,TGTGCCAGCAGCTTAACGCTACAGCAGTTCTTC,CASSLTLQQFF
14,TRBJ1-2,NA,NA,TRBV19,TGTGCCAGTACCCCGGGGCAGATTAACTATGGCTACACCTTC,CASTPGQINYGYTF
14,TRBJ2-7,NA,NA,TRBV29-1,TGCAGCGTTGAAGATCGAGGTAGCGCCTACGAGCAGTACTTC,CSVEDRGSAYEQYF
16,TRBJ2-7,TRBD2,once,TRBV5-1,TGCGCCAGCAGCTTGGCCATGGCGGGACTAACCTACGAGCAGTACTTC,CASSLAMAGLTYEQYF
11,TRBJ1-1,NA,few,TRBV19,TGTGCCAGTACAGGGAACACTGAAGCTTTCTTT,CASTGNTEAFF
15,TRBJ1-3,TRBD1,NA,TRBV7-3,TGTGCCAGCAGCAAAACAGGGGGCGCAGGAAACACCATATATTTT,CASSKTGGAGNTIYF
11,TRBJ1-2,NA,once,TRBV29-1,TGCAGCGTTGATCTGGGAAATGGCTACACCTTC,CSVDLGNGYTF
17,TRBJ2-1,TRBD2,NA,TRBV9,TGTGCCAGCAGCGCCAGTCGAGGGAGCGGGAGTAGGAATGAGCAGTTCTTC,CASSASRGSGSRNEQFF
15,TRBJ2-3,NA,NA,TRBV6-5,TGTGCCAGCAGTTTATATGGGGGTGAGACAGATACGCAGTATTTT,CASSLYGGETDTQYF
18,TRBJ1-5,TRBD1,NA,TRBV7-9,TGTGCCAGCAGCTTAACTTCGGGACAGGGGAAGGGGTATCAGCCCCAGCATTTT,CASSLTSGQGKGYQPQHF
15,TRBJ2-1,NA,NA,TRBV27,TGTGCCAGCAGTTTTACGGCGGGGGCTTACAATGAGCAGTTCTTC,CASSFTAGAYNEQFF
15,TRBJ1-5,NA,NA,TRBV9,TGTGCCAGCAGCGTAGATGGAGGGTGGAATCAGCCCCAGCATTTT,CASSVDGGWNQPQHF
14,TRBJ1-1,NA,once,TRBV2,TGTGCCAGCAGGCTCGGGACAATTAACACTGAAGCTTTCTTT,CASRLGTINTEAFF
14,TRBJ2-7,NA,NA,TRBV6-5,TGTGCCAGCAGTCTCACAGTTAGCTCCTACGAGCAGTACTTC,CASSLTVSSYEQYF
14,TRBJ2-7,NA,NA,TRBV6-5,TGTGCCAGCAGTACCGGACCGTCTCCGAACGAGCAGTACTTC,CASSTGPSPNEQYF
14,TRBJ2-5,TRBD2,NA,TRBV7-9,TGTGCCAGCAGCCCCAGCGGGAGGCAAGAGACCCAGTACTTC,CASSPSGRQETQYF
15,TRBJ2-7,NA,once,TRBV27,TGTGCCAGCAGTTTCCGCGCCAAGGGGGGAGACGAGCAGTACTTC,CASSFRAKGGDEQYF
15,TRBJ1-1,NA,NA,TRBV7-9,TGTGCCAGCAGCAAAACACAGACACTTAACACTGAAGCTTTCTTT,CASSKTQTLNTEAFF
12,TRBJ1-1,NA,NA,TRBV28,TGTGCCAGCAGTTGGGACGGGACCGAAGCTTTCTTT,CASSWDGTEAFF
13,TRBJ1-2,NA,NA,TRBV28,TGTGCCAGCAGTTTAGGCAAGGACTATGGCTACACCTTC,CASSLGKDYGYTF
13,TRBJ1-1,NA,once,TRBV11-2,TGTGCCAGCAGCATCGGACAGTTCACTGAAGCTTTCTTT,CASSIGQFTEAFF
14,TRBJ2-3,NA,NA,TRBV5-1,TGCGCCAGCACCTTCGATTCTAGCGCAGATACGCAGTATTTT,CASTFDSSADTQYF
12,TRBJ2-5,NA,NA,TRBV7-2,TGTGCCAGCAGCTTTAACGGCGAGACCCAGTACTTC,CASSFNGETQYF
13,TRBJ1-2,TRBD1,NA,TRBV5-1,TGCGCCAGCAGCCCCTCAGGGGGGGGAGGCTACACCTTC,CASSPSGGGGYTF
15,TRBJ1-3,NA,NA,TRBV5-1,TGCGCCAGCAGCTTGGAAGCCAGCTCTGGAAACACCATATATTTT,CASSLEASSGNTIYF
14,TRBJ2-1,NA,NA,TRBV2,TGTGCCATCCCCACCGTGGGACTGTACAATGAGCAGTTCTTC,CAIPTVGLYNEQFF
20,TRBJ2-5,TRBD2,NA,TRBV4-3,TGCGCCAGCAGCCAAGTACAACGACCGGGACTAACGGTTTGGCAAGAGACCCAGTACTTC,CASSQVQRPGLTVWQETQYF
15,TRBJ2-5,NA,NA,TRBV9,TGTGCCAGCAGCGTTTTCCCCTCTCGAGGAGAGACCCAGTACTTC,CASSVFPSRGETQYF
13,TRBJ2-7,NA,NA,TRBV9,TGTGCCAGCAGCGTAACTGGGGATTACGAGCAGTACTTC,CASSVTGDYEQYF
16,TRBJ2-7,NA,NA,TRBV27,TGTGCCAGCAGTTCGGTCGCGGCTGAACGTACCTACGAGCAGTACTTC,CASSSVAAERTYEQYF
15,TRBJ1-1,NA,NA,TRBV19,TGTGCCAGTAGTACCGGCCCCCGTGTTAACACTGAAGCTTTCTTT,CASSTGPRVNTEAFF
14,TRBJ1-2,NA,NA,TRBV7-9,TGTGCCAGCAGCACCGGGGCTATTGACTATGGCTACACCTTC,CASSTGAIDYGYTF
16,TRBJ1-2,NA,NA,TRBV11-2,TGTGCCAGCAGCTTAGATTCGGGTTTAGCTAACTATGGCTACACCTTC,CASSLDSGLANYGYTF
15,TRBJ2-7,NA,NA,TRBV5-4,TGTGCCAGCAGCTTGTCGGGCGGGATGCCCTACGAGCAGTACTTC,CASSLSGGMPYEQYF
15,TRBJ2-3,TRBD1,NA,TRBV28,TGTGCCAGCAGTCCGGACAGGGCTAGCACAGATACGCAGTATTTT,CASSPDRASTDTQYF
16,TRBJ2-7,NA,NA,TRBV4-3,TGCGCCAGCAGCCCAACCAGACAGGGACTCATCAACGAGCAGTACTTC,CASSPTRQGLINEQYF
17,TRBJ2-7,NA,NA,TRBV5-5,TGTGCCAGCAGCCCCAACCGAGGGACGGTAAGCTCCTACGAGCAGTACTTC,CASSPNRGTVSSYEQYF
14,TRBJ2-7,TRBD2,NA,TRBV5-1,TGCGCCAGCAGCTTGGCGAGCGGGGCCTACGAGCAGTACTTC,CASSLASGAYEQYF
15,TRBJ2-1,TRBD2,once,TRBV7-3,TGTGCCAGCAGCTTTACTAGCGGGATCATGAATGAGCAGTTCTTC,CASSFTSGIMNEQFF
12,TRBJ2-5,NA,once,TRBV27,TGTGCCAGCAGATCGTACGGAGAGACCCAGTACTTC,CASRSYGETQYF
15,TRBJ1-1,NA,NA,TRBV14,TGTGCCAGCAGCCAATTTTCCGGATTACTCTATGAAGCTTTCTTT,CASSQFSGLLYEAFF
12,TRBJ2-1,NA,NA,TRBV19,TGTGCCAGTAGTATAGGTGGTAATGAGCAGTTCTTC,CASSIGGNEQFF
15,TRBJ1-2,TRBD1,NA,TRBV4-2,TGTGCCAGCAGCCAAGAAGGGGGCCCCGTCTATGGCTACACCTTC,CASSQEGGPVYGYTF
13,TRBJ1-2,NA,NA,TRBV9,TGTGCCAGCAGCGAGGGGGAGGGGAATGGCTACACCTTC,CASSEGEGNGYTF
12,TRBJ2-7,NA,once,TRBV4-2,TGTGCCAGCAGCCAAGGGTACTACGAGCAGTACTTC,CASSQGYYEQYF
17,TRBJ1-1,TRBD1,NA,TRBV7-3,TGTGCCAGCAGCTTAAGCCCCCTACAGGGGGGAAGCACTGAAGCTTTCTTT,CASSLSPLQGGSTEAFF
17,TRBJ2-7,NA,NA,TRBV4-2,TGTGCCAGCAGCCCAGGAGCCGGTCCTACCACCGGCGACGAGCAGTACTTC,CASSPGAGPTTGDEQYF
16,TRBJ2-1,NA,NA,TRBV18,TGTGCCAGCTCACCCGCGGACAGTTTCGAGGGGAATGAGCAGTTCTTC,CASSPADSFEGNEQFF
12,TRBJ1-5,NA,NA,TRBV6-1,TGTGCCAGCATGCAGAGCGGTCAGCCCCAGCATTTT,CASMQSGQPQHF